The 5 T cell receptor beta chains in this list originate from one sample, sequenced in a study of tumor and adjacent non-tumor tissue in lung cancer. TCRbeta libraries were built with three rounds of nested PCR, modified from ARM-PCR. TCRdb re-derived calls from the multiplex PCR reads in MiXCR, one entry per CDR3 protein. Counted here are 60,000 to 85,000 distinct CDR3 sequences, approximately 73% occurring once; the ten biggest clones make up 35% to 55%. No cell sorting was done before RNA was extracted from the tissue. More than 3 cm separated this lung sample from the edge of the tumor. The sequenced sample was distant non-tumor lung tissue. These receptors all come from a man aged 55 to 69 with non-small cell lung cancer.

The sample holds many counts of this clonotype. The chain recombines TRBV5-4 with TRBJ2-3, with 7 nucleotides matching TRBD2. V dropped 2 bases and J dropped 3; count of bases not matched to a gene: 3. This CDR3 contains 14 residues. Germline loops: CDR1 SGHNT, CDR2 YYREEE (reference sequence). The DNA of the CDR3 is TGTGCCAGCAGCTTAACAGCGGGAACAGATACGCAGTATTTT. As protein: CASSLTAGTDTQYF.

Remarks on this clonotype: Likely a read error: the CDR3 ends without its conserved phenylalanine or tryptophan. V and J are TRBV30 and TRBJ1-5, with D possibly being TRBD1 (5 bases). Looked up from germline, CDR1 is GTSNPN and CDR2 is SVGIG (reference sequence). CDR3 length: 13 residues. V was cut by 2 bases and J by 4 bases, with 9 bases left in between. CDR3 sequence (DNA): TGTGCCTGGAGTCGAGGACAAAATCAGCCCCAGCATATT. Encoded protein: CAWSRGQNQPQHI.

A few counts support this clonotype. The junction and the germline gene differ at one end; a read error may be behind it. The chain is built from TRBV24-1 and TRBJ2-1, with D hard to call. Germline V gene lookup returns CDR1 KGHDR and CDR2 SFDVKD. This CDR3 spans 14 amino acids. For the CDR3, the DNA is TGTGCCACCACTGATTTGCAAAGACCCAATGAGCAGTTCTTC. Translation: CATTDLQRPNEQFF.

Comment on this clonotype: The CDR3 does not end in the conserved phenylalanine or tryptophan, so this is likely a read error. The chain has TRBV29-1 and TRBJ2-1; D is possibly TRBD2 (5 bases). The CDR3 loop spans 13 amino acids. Germline V gene data show CDR1 as SQVTM and CDR2 as ANQGSEA. The CDR3 DNA follows: TGTAGCGTTCAGGATAACATCCACAATGAGCAGTTCTCC. Its protein is CSVQDNIHNEQFS.

Comments on this clonotype: At one of its ends the junction is not consistent with the germline gene, which may arise from a read error. The J gene is TRBJ2-5, the V gene TRBV28; D is perhaps TRBD1 or TRBD2 (5 bases each). The CDR3 sequence is 15 residues long. CDR1 and CDR2 (germline): MDHEN, SYDVKM. CDR3 DNA: TGTGCCAGCAGTTTTCGTGAGGGGATCCAAGAGACCCGGTATTTC. Protein product: CASSFREGIQETRYF. The full variable domain, in which reference TRBV28 and TRBJ2-5 provide the parts outside the CDR3, is DVKVTQSSRYLVKRTGEKVFLECVQDMDHENMFWYRQDPGLGLRLIYFSYDVKMKEKGDIPEGYSVSREKKERFSLILESASTNQTSMYLCASSFREGIQETRYFGPGTRLLVL.